This T cell receptor beta chain was identified during a study of cytomegalovirus exposure and HLA in healthy donors. Primers: 60 Vbeta forward and 13 Jbeta reverse. Clones were read by immunoSEQ multiplex PCR, and TCRdb kept only the in-frame ones, dropping some. Its table lists about 150,000 clones. Sequencing was carried out using PBMCs. This clonotype originated in a woman in her forties or fifties in good health and CMV-seronegative.

The CDR3: CASSVNSGRIDTQYF. CDR3 DNA sequence: TGTGCCAGCAGTGTAAATAGCGGGAGGATAGATACGCAGTATTTT. V gene TRBV6-1 combines with J gene TRBJ2-3; 10 nucleotides match TRBD2. Germline V gene data show CDR1 as MNHNS and CDR2 as SASEGT. This CDR3 is built from 15 residues. The V gene end was trimmed by 4 bases and the J gene end by 5 bases; junction bases not matched to a gene: 6.